The rows below give T cell receptor beta chains drawn from one sample of a study of T cell responses to AZD1222 COVID-19 vaccine. TCRdb's copy holds only in-frame clones and misses some; the assay was immunoSEQ multiplex PCR. The top ten clones hold around a sixth of a sample with about 110,000 clones, roughly 88% of them seen once. Material: peripheral blood, obtained on day 0 of AZD1222 vaccination. Source of these receptors: an adult in good health. Both conserved end residues are part of each CDR3. A D gene is named only where the DNA matches it firmly. Clone size appears in some rows only: once, few, many, or a class for an expanded clone.

NA 15 TRBJ2-7 NA TRBV9 TGTGCCAGCAGCGTAGGGGGGTACAGCTCCTACGAGCAGTACTTC CASSVGGYSSYEQYF
NA 14 TRBJ1-5 NA TRBV7-2 TGTGCCAGCAGCTCTACTCAGGGGTATCAGCCCCAGCATTTT CASSSTQGYQPQHF
NA 14 TRBJ1-4 NA TRBV9 TGTGCCAGCAGCGCGCGGGCACAGGATGAAAAACTGTTTTTT CASSARAQDEKLFF
TRBD2 16 TRBJ2-7 few TRBV5-4 TGTGCCAGCAGCCCCGATAGCGGGGGGGCCTCCTACGAGCAGTACTTC CASSPDSGGASYEQYF
NA 13 TRBJ1-3 NA TRBV28 TGTGCCAGCAGCTATATGACAGGAAACACCATATATTTT CASSYMTGNTIYF
NA 14 TRBJ1-5 once TRBV6-5 TGTGCCAGCAGTTACCCGGAAAGCAATCAGCCCCAGCATTTT CASSYPESNQPQHF
NA 17 TRBJ1-4 NA TRBV28 TGTGCCAGCAGTTCCCGGGGAGGGCTCGGTACTAATGAAAAACTGTTTTTT CASSSRGGLGTNEKLFF
NA 16 TRBJ2-1 NA TRBV9 TGTGCCAGCAGCGTAGGGGGCGGGACGATCTACAATGAGCAGTTCTTC CASSVGGGTIYNEQFF
TRBD1 15 TRBJ2-2 NA TRBV9 TGTGCCAGCAGCGTAGAGGGACAGGGAACCGGGGAGCTGTTTTTT CASSVEGQGTGELFF
NA 15 TRBJ1-4 once TRBV30 TGTGCCTGGAGTGTAACGGGTAGAGGTGGCGAAAAACTGTTTTTT CAWSVTGRGGEKLFF
NA 13 TRBJ1-1 NA TRBV14 TGTGCCAGCCGGCGGGACATGAACACTGAAGCTTTCTTT CASRRDMNTEAFF
NA 15 TRBJ2-3 NA TRBV19 TGTGCCAGTAGTTCACCGACACTGGGGGCAGATACGCAGTATTTT CASSSPTLGADTQYF
NA 15 TRBJ2-1 few TRBV7-9 TGTGCCAGCACCCCGGAGGGCCAGTCCTACAATGAGCAGTTCTTC CASTPEGQSYNEQFF
NA 16 TRBJ2-1 once TRBV7-3 TGTGCCAGCAGCCCCCATCCTACCGGGGCTGGTAATGAGCAGTTCTTC CASSPHPTGAGNEQFF